This T cell receptor beta chain was sequenced for a study of CD8 T cells in ankylosing spondylitis. TCRdb re-called the 5' RACE reads through MiXCR, storing one row per CDR3 protein. The sample records 220,000 or so distinct CDR3 sequences, about 10% being singletons. At least ten counts were recorded for this clonotype. Sample: blood, either unsorted or a sorted T cell fraction (not recorded which). The receptor's source is a male donor with ankylosing spondylitis or in good health (not recorded which).

CDR3 coding DNA: TGTGCCAGCAGTCGACAGGCGTTCAATCAGCCCCAGCATTTT. Protein sequence: CASSRQAFNQPQHF. The chain recombines TRBV12-3 or TRBV12-4 with TRBJ1-5, with a tentative D call TRBD1 (6 bases). The V end lost 5 bases, the J end lost 3 bases, and 11 bases lay between the germline ends. The CDR3 runs to 14 residues.